A selection of T cell receptor beta chains follows, all from one sample in a study of response to subunit inactivated influenza vaccine. TCRdb redid the calling of the RT-PCR reads with MiXCR, one entry per CDR3 protein. The table records hundreds of thousands of distinct CDR3 sequences, under 9% of them present only once. Sequencing used PBMCs from blood, obtained 23 months after vaccination. Receptors were obtained from a man aged 45 to 75 who received an inactivated influenza vaccine. The CDR3 runs from the conserved cysteine through the conserved F or W.

v_call	j_call	cdr3_aa
TRBV5-1	TRBJ2-1	CASSFRTASSYNEQFF
TRBV7-2	TRBJ2-3	CASSSGSISTDTQYF
TRBV7-2	TRBJ1-6	CASSRGGNSPLHF
TRBV5-5	TRBJ1-5	CASSLWDIDQPQHF
TRBV18	TRBJ2-7	CASSPPTATWEQYF
TRBV11-2	TRBJ2-1	CASRSTSGSRSEQFF
TRBV7-7	TRBJ2-1	CASSPTGTGDLNEQFF
TRBV7-9	TRBJ2-1	CASSLRGQSNEQFF
TRBV13	TRBJ2-7	CASSSIAGGPNEQYF
TRBV20-1	TRBJ2-7	CSAPRGATSSYEQYF
TRBV3-1	TRBJ2-1	CASSQGLAGPSDNEQFF
TRBV7-9	TRBJ1-1	CASSVQGVGLWNTEAFF
TRBV6-2/TRBV6-3	TRBJ1-1	CASAGQGEAFF
TRBV4-2	TRBJ2-7	CASSQWGGGASFHEQYF
TRBV28	TRBJ1-5	CASTFIQGQPQHF
TRBV4-3	TRBJ1-1	CASSSDSTEAFF
TRBV4-3	TRBJ2-5	CASSQSPGLAKYQETQYF
TRBV27	TRBJ2-3	CASSLSWIGADTQYF
TRBV28	TRBJ2-1	CASMGIAGGVEQFF
TRBV4-1	TRBJ2-7	CASSQGAAGINEQYF
TRBV2	TRBJ1-1	CASSSRSGYGTEAFF
TRBV29-1	TRBJ2-2	CSVGLAGVSTGELFF
TRBV19	TRBJ1-2	CASEVPSGGYTF
TRBV20-1	TRBJ2-6	CSASPGGSGANVLTF
TRBV5-5	TRBJ2-1	CASSSLVSLASYNEQFF
TRBV12-3/TRBV12-4	TRBJ1-6	CASSRDRSSYNSPLHF
TRBV4-3	TRBJ2-6	CASSQVYWGRSSGANVLTF
TRBV2	TRBJ2-1	CASSESPGLAPDEQFF
TRBV6-2/TRBV6-3	TRBJ1-2	CASSHRQGILGYTF
TRBV15	TRBJ2-5	CATSLSALLETQYF
TRBV7-9	TRBJ2-5	CASSLAMGLQETQYF
TRBV6-5	TRBJ2-7	CASSYMPGSGGSSYEQYF
TRBV20-1	TRBJ1-6	CSASQERNSPLHF
TRBV20-1	TRBJ2-3	CSARPGGAQYF
TRBV5-4	TRBJ2-1	CASSPDQLVYEQFF
TRBV7-2	TRBJ1-6	CASSLGSTPLHF
TRBV3-1	TRBJ1-5	CASSLAYSNQPQHF
TRBV29-1	TRBJ2-5	CSGSAGGEETQYF
TRBV19	TRBJ2-7	CASSIAGSGVDEQYF
TRBV4-3	TRBJ2-6	CASSQYEIPHNSGANVLTF
TRBV3-1	TRBJ2-5	CASSMGLAIQETQYF
TRBV5-1	TRBJ2-7	CASSKSSGTGYEQYF
TRBV7-2	TRBJ1-6	CASSKRQGSLNSPLHF
TRBV5-1	TRBJ2-7	CASSSSTSGYSYEQYF